This passage covers 12 T cell receptor beta chains from one sample sequenced in a study of T cell responses to AZD1222 COVID-19 vaccine. Repertoires were generated with immunoSEQ multiplex PCR, while TCRdb's copy carries only in-frame clones and drops some. The sample holds around 140,000 clones; around 91% are singletons and the top ten take roughly 1.7%. The sequencing used peripheral blood, collected on day 0 of AZD1222 vaccination. These receptors were collected from an adult in good health.

The chain recombines TRBV18 with TRBJ2-5; 7 bases are a match to TRBD2. The CDR3 has 16 residues. Germline V gives CDR1 KGHSH, CDR2 LQKENI. V gave up 2 bases and J gave up 0 bases; unmatched junction bases: 6. The CDR3 loop reads CASSPLLARDQETQYF. DNA for the CDR3: TGTGCCAGCTCACCATTACTAGCGCGAGACCAAGAGACCCAGTACTTC.

V is TRBV7-8 and J is TRBJ1-2, with D hard to call. This CDR3 spans 15 amino acids. Trimming left V 4 bases short and J 8 bases short, with 20 bases between. Per germline, CDR1 SGHVS and CDR2 FQNEAQ. CDR3 sequence reads: CASSSPSRRELGYTF. In DNA, the CDR3 is TGTGCCAGCAGCTCCCCCTCCCGCAGAGAACTGGGCTACACCTTC.

V is TRBV7-9 and J is TRBJ2-7, with D perhaps TRBD2 (6 bases). The CDR3 consists of 15 residues. Trimming removed 5 bases at V and 0 bases at J, with 14 bases between. CDR1 is SEHNR and CDR2 is FQNEAQ in the germline V gene (reference sequence). DNA of the CDR3: TGTGCCAGCAGCCAGCGGGCCGCCAGCTCCTACGAGCAGTACTTC. Residues: CASSQRAASSYEQYF.

The rearrangement uses TRBV2 and TRBJ1-2; weak D call: TRBD1 (6 bases). Trimming took off 1 base at V and 4 bases at J, with 13 bases between the two ends. Per germline, CDR1 SNHLY and CDR2 FYNNEI. This CDR3 spans 15 amino acids. CDR3 nucleotides: TGTGCCAGCAGTGAAGAGTCAGGGGCCATCTATGGCTACACCTTC. This codes for CASSEESGAIYGYTF.

The chain is built from TRBV18 and TRBJ1-4; no firm D call. CDR1 KGHSH and CDR2 LQKENI come from the germline V gene. Between the trimmed V and J ends, which lost 3 bases and 4 bases, there was a span of 12 bases. This CDR3 region has 15 residues. The CDR3 loop is CASSPSGPVNEKLFF. The CDR3, as DNA: TGTGCCAGCTCACCCTCCGGGCCCGTTAATGAAAAACTGTTTTTT.

CDR3 sequence (DNA): TGTGCCAGTAGTACAGACTACCCCACCGACAGTGACGAGCAGTACTTC. It encodes CASSTDYPTDSDEQYF. The rearrangement joins TRBV19 to TRBJ2-7; D is tentatively TRBD1 or TRBD2 (5 bases each). Germline values: CDR1 LNHDA, CDR2 SQIVND (reference sequence). The CDR3 has 16 amino acids. Trimming left V 4 bases short and J 5 bases short, with 21 bases between.

The chain has TRBV3-1 (or the pseudogene TRBV3-2) and TRBJ1-6; D remains unclear. CDR3 length equals 12 residues. Germline CDR1 reads LGHDT; CDR2 reads YNNKEL (reference sequence). V shed 2 bases and J shed 5 bases, with 1 base lying between them. The CDR3 DNA sequence: TGTGCCAGCAGCCAAAATAATTCACCCCTCCACTTT. Protein: CASSQNNSPLHF.

V usage is TRBV5-1 and J usage is TRBJ2-5; a possible D gene is TRBD1 (6 bases). This CDR3 contains 14 residues. The ends were cut back, 0 bases at V and 4 bases at J, with 10 bases in the middle. In germline, CDR1 is SGHRS, CDR2 YFSETQ. The CDR3 sequence: CASSLVGAGETQYF. In DNA form, the CDR3 reads TGCGCCAGCAGCTTGGTGGGGGCTGGAGAGACCCAGTACTTC.

The chain couples TRBV27 to TRBJ1-2; 7 nucleotides match TRBD1. V lost 6 bases to trimming and J lost 4 bases; unmatched junction nucleotides: 2. The CDR3 is made up of 12 amino acids. CDR1 and CDR2 (germline): MNHEY, SMNVEV (reference sequence). The CDR3 nucleotides are TGTGCCAGCAGGACAGGGAGCTATGGCTACACCTTC. This translates into CASRTGSYGYTF.

This chain uses TRBV11-2 with TRBJ2-7; 8 bases map to TRBD1. CDR1 and CDR2 (germline): SGHAT, FQNNGV. The CDR3 runs 14 residues. V shed 5 bases and J 5 bases; nucleotides not matched to a gene: 8. CDR3: CASSPPQGAHEQYF. CDR3 bases: TGTGCCAGCAGCCCCCCGCAGGGGGCCCACGAGCAGTACTTC.

The chain couples TRBV25-1 to TRBJ2-3, with D maybe TRBD1 (5 bases). The CDR3 has 13 residues. Deletions cut 4 bases from V and 1 base from J, with 6 bases between. Germline V gene sequence: CDR1 MGHDK, CDR2 SYGVNS. CDR3 protein: CASSGRGTDTQYF. The CDR3 nucleotides are TGTGCCAGCAGTGGCAGGGGCACAGATACGCAGTATTTT.

The chain recombines TRBV11-1 with TRBJ1-4; D is undetermined. The length of the CDR3 is 16 residues. CDR1 and CDR2 (germline): SGHAT, FQDESV (reference sequence). Trimming left V 5 bases short and J 0 bases short, with 13 bases between. The CDR3 DNA reads TGTGCCAGCAGCAAAGACTCAGCCGCAACTAATGAAAAACTGTTTTTT. This sequence encodes CASSKDSAATNEKLFF.